This T cell receptor beta chain stems from a study of shared clonotypes between healthy human individuals. Study-level findings and limits: Measured sharing among donors was expected to vary with sequencing depth.

Regarding this clone: The antigen remains unidentified.

J gave up 7 bases and V 4 bases, and 7 bases lay outside the gene matches. In germline, CDR1 is MNHNY, CDR2 SVGAGI (reference sequence). There are 14 residues in the CDR3. Positive CCR7 selection of CD45RO-negative cells yielded the naive CD8 cells, and terminally differentiated effector memory CD45RA+ cells were excluded. In the original workflow: ImmunoSEQ gave junction-only sequences without quality scores, so filtering differed. Sequencing used immunoSEQ multiplex PCR; TCRdb keeps in-frame clones, though not all of them. Clonal size and the V and J genes are those of that table, whereas D and trimming came from the DNA. The sample has about 2.1 million clones, 90% to 95% seen once; the top ten hold around 1.7%.

The TCR comes from a man aged 18 to 29 in good health. Some clones in this sample may be carry-over from other donors' samples. Source material: naive CD8+ T cells from PBMCs. The chain joins TRBV6-6 to TRBJ2-4; 7 positions match TRBD1. CDR3 bases: TGTGCCAGCAGTTTTGAGGGGGCGAGGAACATTCAGTACTTC. Translation gives CASSFEGARNIQYF.